The following is a T cell receptor beta chain sequence with its context. This specimen comes from a study of multiple sclerosis patients with progressive multifocal leukoencephalopathy. Specified time point: roughly 13 months of natalizumab therapy. Sequencing was performed with immunoSEQ multiplex PCR; in TCRdb, only in-frame clones are kept and a portion is missing. The data show 25,000 to 30,000 clones, nearly 90% seen once. The J segment lost 0 bases and the V segment lost 0 bases, leaving 4 bases of the junction unmatched. CDR1 and CDR2 from the germline V gene are LGHNA and YSLEER. This CDR3 is 17 amino acids long.

Source: PBMCs, taken from a patient treated with natalizumab. This TCR was sampled from a human donor with multiple sclerosis. The chain uses TRBV4-3 and TRBJ2-2, with 7 nucleotides matching TRBD2. CDR3 residues: CASSQESRGANTGELFF. The CDR3 DNA sequence: TGCGCCAGCAGCCAAGAGAGCCGGGGGGCGAACACCGGGGAGCTGTTTTTT.